Listed below are T cell receptor beta chains from one sample, sequenced in a study of identifying expanded T cells in peripheral blood. The assay was immunoSEQ multiplex PCR, and TCRdb's table has in-frame clones only and misses some. The table has some 78,000 clones, roughly 84% seen once. The sequenced sample consisted of blood. The receptors shown here come from a person aged 18 to 75 in good health. Each CDR3 is given with its conserved first and last residue. A D gene is named only where the DNA matches it firmly. Rows may omit the clone size; those that give it use once, few, many or a size class.

v_gene	d_gene	abundance	j_gene	CDR3nt	CDR3aa
TRBV11-2	TRBD2	NA	TRBJ2-1	TGTGCCAGCAGCTTATATGGGCTAGCGGGAGGGTGGGATGAGCAGTTCTTC	CASSLYGLAGGWDEQFF
TRBV19	NA	NA	TRBJ2-7	TGTGCCAGTAGTATGCGAGAACAGGGAAACGAGCAGTACTTC	CASSMREQGNEQYF
TRBV9	NA	NA	TRBJ1-3	TGTGCCAGCAGCGATGGGACGGGAGGAAACACCATATATTTT	CASSDGTGGNTIYF
TRBV4-1	TRBD2	NA	TRBJ2-1	TGCGCCAGCAGCCAGATCGGACTAGCCCGAAACAATGAGCAGTTCTTC	CASSQIGLARNNEQFF
TRBV7-2	TRBD1	NA	TRBJ2-3	TGTGCCAGCAGCTTAGCCGGACAGGTTATAACAGATACGCAGTATTTT	CASSLAGQVITDTQYF
TRBV6-1	TRBD2	once	TRBJ2-3	TGTGCCAGCAGTGAAGATCCAGCGGGAGGGTATGATACGCAGTATTTT	CASSEDPAGGYDTQYF
TRBV6-6	NA	NA	TRBJ1-1	TGTGTTACAGAAGAAACTACGAACACTGAAGCTTTCTTT	CVTEETTNTEAFF
TRBV7-8	TRBD1	NA	TRBJ2-2	TGTGCCAGCAGCAAAGGGACAGTGAACACCGGGGAGCTGTTTTTT	CASSKGTVNTGELFF
TRBV29-1	NA	NA	TRBJ2-7	TGCAGCGCACCGCAGGGGATGGTCGCCTACGAGCAGTACTTC	CSAPQGMVAYEQYF
TRBV27	TRBD2	NA	TRBJ2-7	TGTGCCAGCAGTTTAAAAGCGGGAGGGGGCGAGCAGTACTTC	CASSLKAGGGEQYF
TRBV5-4	NA	NA	TRBJ1-4	TGTGCCAGCAGCTTAGACAGTCTTCCGGCTGAACTGTTTTTT	CASSLDSLPAELFF
TRBV6-1	TRBD1	NA	TRBJ2-3	TGTGCCAGCAGCACAGAGGGGGCGCATACGCAGTATTTT	CASSTEGAHTQYF
TRBV28	NA	NA	TRBJ2-7	TGTGCCAGCAAAGACAGGACCTCGCTATCCTACGAGCAGTACTTC	CASKDRTSLSYEQYF
TRBV10-3	TRBD1	NA	TRBJ1-2	TGTGCCATCAGTGCCGGGACAGGGAGTTATGGCTACACCTTC	CAISAGTGSYGYTF
TRBV9	NA	NA	TRBJ2-5	TGTGCCAGCAGCCCGTCCCAAGAGACCCAGTACTTC	CASSPSQETQYF
TRBV7-9	NA	NA	TRBJ1-5	TGTGCCAGCAGCTTAGCGGGAGGGGACTACTATCAGCCCCAGCATTTT	CASSLAGGDYYQPQHF
TRBV11-3	TRBD2	NA	TRBJ2-1	TGTGCCAGCAGCTTTGGGACTAGCGAGTACAATGAGCAGTTCTTC	CASSFGTSEYNEQFF
TRBV2	NA	NA	TRBJ2-4	TGTGCCAGCAGTGAGACAACAGGGACTTCCAAAAACATTCAGTACTTC	CASSETTGTSKNIQYF
TRBV28	TRBD2	NA	TRBJ2-3	TGTGCCGGCAGTTTTCCCAGACTAGCGGTCACAGATACGCAGTATTTT	CAGSFPRLAVTDTQYF
TRBV7-2	NA	NA	TRBJ1-2	TGTGCCAGCAGCTCCCCGCGGGGCCAGAGTAACTATGGCTACACCTTC	CASSSPRGQSNYGYTF
TRBV2	NA	NA	TRBJ2-2	TGTGCCAGCAGAGGTGAGCGTCATGGGGCCGGGGAGCTGTTTTTT	CASRGERHGAGELFF
TRBV19	NA	NA	TRBJ2-1	TGTGCCAGTAGTATAAATAACCCGAGCTCCTACAATGAGCAGTTCTTC	CASSINNPSSYNEQFF
TRBV7-3	TRBD1	NA	TRBJ1-1	TGTGCCAGCAGCAAAATCAGGGGGCGTAGAGGTAGAACTTTCTTT	CASSKIRGRRGRTFF
TRBV25-1	TRBD2	once	TRBJ2-1	TGTGCCAGCAGTGCCCCCCGGACTAGTCTGTTCTTC	CASSAPRTSLFF
TRBV6-1	NA	NA	TRBJ2-6	TGTGCCAGCAGTACGGGGATAACTGGGGCCAACGTCCTGACTTTC	CASSTGITGANVLTF
TRBV5-1	NA	NA	TRBJ2-5	TGCGCCAGCAGTTGGAACGACCAAGAGACCCAGTACTTC	CASSWNDQETQYF
TRBV7-3	NA	NA	TRBJ2-6	TGTGCCAGCAGCCCCCAGCCGATCTCTGGGGCCAACGTCCTGACTTTC	CASSPQPISGANVLTF
TRBV4-1	TRBD2	NA	TRBJ2-3	TGCGCCAGCAGACAAAGTCGACTAGCGGGAGGCACAGATACGCAGTATTTT	CASRQSRLAGGTDTQYF
TRBV25-1	NA	NA	TRBJ2-7	TGTGCCAGCAGGAGGGACATTTTACCCTACGAGCAGTACTTC	CASRRDILPYEQYF
TRBV9	TRBD2	NA	TRBJ2-1	TGTGCCAGCAGCGCCTGGACTAGCGTTTACAATGAGCAGTTCTTC	CASSAWTSVYNEQFF
TRBV20-1	NA	NA	TRBJ2-7	TGCAGTGCTAGAGATCTCCACGAGCAGTACTTC	CSARDLHEQYF
TRBV15	TRBD2	NA	TRBJ2-3	TGTGCCACCAGCAGAGGGGCGGGAGTGGTGACAGATACGCAGTATTTT	CATSRGAGVVTDTQYF
TRBV5-1	NA	few	TRBJ2-2	TGCGCCAGCAGCTTGTTAGAGGGAACCGGGGAGCTGTTTTTT	CASSLLEGTGELFF
TRBV29-1	NA	NA	TRBJ2-3	TGCAGCGTTGATTTGGGCTGGGCGAGAGCAGATACGCAGTATTTT	CSVDLGWARADTQYF
TRBV2	NA	NA	TRBJ1-5	TGTGCCAGCACCATCGGACAGAATTACAATCAGCCCCAGCATTTT	CASTIGQNYNQPQHF
TRBV4-1	TRBD2	NA	TRBJ2-5	TGCGCCAGCAGCCAAGACCCAGCGGGAGTTCGGGAGACCCAGTACTTC	CASSQDPAGVRETQYF
TRBV9	TRBD1	NA	TRBJ1-1	TGTGCCAGCACGCAGGGGGCCTTCTATGACACTGAAGCTTTCTTT	CASTQGAFYDTEAFF
TRBV5-1	TRBD1	NA	TRBJ1-2	TGCGCCAGCCGAACAGGGGTGGAAGATGGCTACACCTTC	CASRTGVEDGYTF
TRBV5-5	TRBD1	once	TRBJ2-7	TGTGCCAGCAGCTTGGGGACAGGGGGCGCCTACGAGCAGTACTTC	CASSLGTGGAYEQYF
TRBV5-1	NA	few	TRBJ2-5	TGCGCCAGCAGCTTGGGTCCGGGGACTCGACAAGAGACCCAGTACTTC	CASSLGPGTRQETQYF
TRBV7-7	NA	NA	TRBJ1-5	TGTGCTAGCAGCCCTAGCCCCGATTATAGCAATCAGCCCCAGCATTTT	CASSPSPDYSNQPQHF
TRBV5-1	NA	NA	TRBJ2-7	TGCGCCAGCAGCCCCGACGGAGCGGGCTACGAGCAGTACTTC	CASSPDGAGYEQYF
TRBV18	NA	NA	TRBJ1-4	TGTGCCAGCTCACCCAAGACTCCCGGAACTAATGAAAAACTGTTTTTT	CASSPKTPGTNEKLFF
TRBV29-1	TRBD1	NA	TRBJ2-7	TGCAGCGTCCTCGGACAGGGGCACTACGAGCAGTACTTC	CSVLGQGHYEQYF
TRBV18	NA	NA	TRBJ2-1	TGTGCCAGCTCGCGACCCTCCACCGTGTACAATGAGCAGTTCTTC	CASSRPSTVYNEQFF
TRBV5-8	NA	NA	TRBJ2-3	TGTGCCAGCAGCTTGAGGAGCACAGATACGCAGTATTTT	CASSLRSTDTQYF
TRBV28	TRBD2	NA	TRBJ2-3	TGTGCCAGCAGTTTATCAGCTAGCGGGGGGTTCACAGATACGCAGTATTTT	CASSLSASGGFTDTQYF
TRBV7-2	NA	NA	TRBJ2-1	TGTGCCAGCAGCTTCCCAAAAAGCTCCTACAATGAGCAGTTCTTC	CASSFPKSSYNEQFF
TRBV2	TRBD1	few	TRBJ2-1	TGTGCCAGCCTATTGCGGACAGGGGCCAGTGTCGGCGATGAGCAGTTCTTC	CASLLRTGASVGDEQFF
TRBV27	TRBD1	NA	TRBJ2-5	TGTGCCAGCAGTCGGGACAGGGGGCAAGAGACCCAGTACTTC	CASSRDRGQETQYF
TRBV29-1	NA	NA	TRBJ1-2	TGCAGCGCCAGTGCGACATCGGACATTAACTATGGCTACACCTTC	CSASATSDINYGYTF
TRBV10-1	NA	NA	TRBJ2-2	TGCGCCAGCAGTGAGGGTGGGCACCCAGCGAACACCGGGGAGCTGTTTTTT	CASSEGGHPANTGELFF
TRBV29-1	TRBD2	NA	TRBJ2-1	TGCAGCGTTGGTCTAGCGGGAGGGCCCTACAATGAGCAGTTCTTC	CSVGLAGGPYNEQFF
TRBV6-5	NA	NA	TRBJ2-5	TGTGCCAGCAGTTACACAGGGAGCGGAGGGGGAGAGACCCAGTACTTC	CASSYTGSGGGETQYF